The sequence of this T cell receptor beta chain was determined in a study of blood T cell repertoires in COVID-19. Across the whole study: The samples span acute and convalescent COVID-19 from the United States, Italy and Spain.

As processed by the authors: Nucleated cell number was recorded as an estimate derived from reference gene primer amplification. Data came from immunoSEQ multiplex PCR; TCRdb stores just in-frame clones and leaves some out. V and J calls plus clone size are reproduced from that table; the DNA served to infer D and trimming. The profile shows 250,000 to 300,000 clones, about 80% of them singletons. The germline gives CDR1 MNHEY, CDR2 SVGAGI. V lost 7 bases and J lost 2, with 9 bases in between. This CDR3 comprises 13 residues. There are a few counts of this clone. Input material: peripheral blood. The rearrangement uses TRBV6-5 and TRBJ1-5; D uncertain. The sequence was collected from an elderly woman with acute or convalescent COVID-19. CDR3 nucleotides: TGTGCCAGCAAGGGCGGGGGCAATCAGCCCCAGCATTTT. It codes for CASKGGGNQPQHF.